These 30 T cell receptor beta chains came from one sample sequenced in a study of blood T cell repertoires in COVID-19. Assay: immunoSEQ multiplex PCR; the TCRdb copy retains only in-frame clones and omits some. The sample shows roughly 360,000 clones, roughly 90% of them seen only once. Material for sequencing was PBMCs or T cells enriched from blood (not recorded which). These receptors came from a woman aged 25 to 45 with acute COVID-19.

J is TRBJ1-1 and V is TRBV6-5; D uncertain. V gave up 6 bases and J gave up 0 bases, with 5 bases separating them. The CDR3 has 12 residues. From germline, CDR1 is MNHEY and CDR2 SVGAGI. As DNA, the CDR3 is TGTGCCAGCAGGAACATGAACACTGAAGCTTTCTTT. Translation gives CASRNMNTEAFF.

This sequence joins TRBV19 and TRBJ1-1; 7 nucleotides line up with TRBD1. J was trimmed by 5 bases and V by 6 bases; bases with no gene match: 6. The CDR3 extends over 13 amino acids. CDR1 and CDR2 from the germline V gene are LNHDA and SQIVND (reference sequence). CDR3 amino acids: CASRNDRVTEAFF. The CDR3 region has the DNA TGTGCCAGTAGAAACGACAGGGTGACTGAAGCTTTCTTT. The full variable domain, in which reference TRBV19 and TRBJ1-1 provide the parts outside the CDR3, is DGGITQSPKYLFRKEGQNVTLSCEQNLNHDAMYWYRQDPGQGLRLIYYSQIVNDFQKGDIAEGYSVSREKKESFPLTVTSAQKNPTAFYLCASRNDRVTEAFFGQGTRLTVV.

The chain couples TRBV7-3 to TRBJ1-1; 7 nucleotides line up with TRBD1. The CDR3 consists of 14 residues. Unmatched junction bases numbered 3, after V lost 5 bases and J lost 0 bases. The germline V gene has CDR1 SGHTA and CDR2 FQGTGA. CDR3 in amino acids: CASSTGAMNTEAFF. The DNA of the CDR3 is TGTGCCAGCAGCACAGGGGCCATGAACACTGAAGCTTTCTTT.

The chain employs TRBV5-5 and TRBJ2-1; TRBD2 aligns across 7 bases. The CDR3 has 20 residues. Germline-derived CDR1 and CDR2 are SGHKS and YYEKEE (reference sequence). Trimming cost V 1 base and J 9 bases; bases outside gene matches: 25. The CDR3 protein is CASSLLNPPPPDSGVAEQFF. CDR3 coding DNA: TGTGCCAGCAGCTTGTTAAATCCTCCCCCCCCCGACAGCGGGGTTGCTGAGCAGTTCTTC.

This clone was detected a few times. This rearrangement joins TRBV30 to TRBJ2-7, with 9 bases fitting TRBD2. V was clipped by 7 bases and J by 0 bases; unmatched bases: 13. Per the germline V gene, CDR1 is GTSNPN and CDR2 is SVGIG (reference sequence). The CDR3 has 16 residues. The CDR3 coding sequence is TGTGCCTACCGAGTACTGACTAGCGGTTTCTCCTACGAGCAGTACTTC. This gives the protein CAYRVLTSGFSYEQYF.

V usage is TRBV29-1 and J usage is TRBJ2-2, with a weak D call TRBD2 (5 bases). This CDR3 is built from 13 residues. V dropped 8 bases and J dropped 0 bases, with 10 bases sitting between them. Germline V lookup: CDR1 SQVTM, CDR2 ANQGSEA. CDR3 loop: CSSRTANTGELFF. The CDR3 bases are TGCAGCTCTCGGACTGCGAACACCGGGGAGCTGTTTTTT.

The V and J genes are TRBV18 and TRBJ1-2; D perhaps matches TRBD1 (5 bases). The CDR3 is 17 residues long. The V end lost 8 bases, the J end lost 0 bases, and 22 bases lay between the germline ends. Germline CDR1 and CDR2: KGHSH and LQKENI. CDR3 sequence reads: CASPFRDFNPSNYGYTF. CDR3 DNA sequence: TGTGCCAGCCCCTTCAGGGACTTCAACCCATCTAACTATGGCTACACCTTC.

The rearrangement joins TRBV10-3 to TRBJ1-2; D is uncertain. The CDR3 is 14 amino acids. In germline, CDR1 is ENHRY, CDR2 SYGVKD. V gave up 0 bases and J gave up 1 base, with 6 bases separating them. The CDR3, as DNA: TGTGCCATCAGTGAGTCGGGCGATAACTATGGCTACACCTTC. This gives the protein CAISESGDNYGYTF.

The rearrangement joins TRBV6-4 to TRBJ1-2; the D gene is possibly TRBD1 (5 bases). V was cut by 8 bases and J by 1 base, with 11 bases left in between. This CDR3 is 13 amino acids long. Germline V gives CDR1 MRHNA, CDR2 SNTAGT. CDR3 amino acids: CASLGAGNYGYTF. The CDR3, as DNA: TGTGCCAGCTTAGGGGCAGGTAACTATGGCTACACCTTC.

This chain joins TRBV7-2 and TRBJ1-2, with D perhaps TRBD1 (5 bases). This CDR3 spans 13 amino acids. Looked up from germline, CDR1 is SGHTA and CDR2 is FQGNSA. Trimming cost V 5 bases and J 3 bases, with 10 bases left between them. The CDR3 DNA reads TGTGCCAGCAGCCCCCAGGGCGACTATGGCTACACCTTC. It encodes CASSPQGDYGYTF.

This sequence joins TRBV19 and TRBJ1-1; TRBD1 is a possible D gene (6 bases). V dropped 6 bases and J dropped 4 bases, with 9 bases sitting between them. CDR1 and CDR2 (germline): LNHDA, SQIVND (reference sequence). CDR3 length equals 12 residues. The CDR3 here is CASRNRATEAFF. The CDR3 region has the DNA TGTGCCAGTAGGAACAGGGCCACTGAAGCTTTCTTT.

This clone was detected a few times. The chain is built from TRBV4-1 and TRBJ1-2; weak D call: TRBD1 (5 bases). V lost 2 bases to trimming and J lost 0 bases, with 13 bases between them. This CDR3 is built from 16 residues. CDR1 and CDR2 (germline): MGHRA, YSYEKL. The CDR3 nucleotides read TGCGCCAGCAGCCAAACGTTGGGGGGAGCTAACTATGGCTACACCTTC. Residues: CASSQTLGGANYGYTF.

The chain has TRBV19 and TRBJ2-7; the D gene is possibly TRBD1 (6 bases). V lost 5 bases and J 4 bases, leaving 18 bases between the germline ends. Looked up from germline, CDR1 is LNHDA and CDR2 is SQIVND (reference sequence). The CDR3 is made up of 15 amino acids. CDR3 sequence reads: CASSRVQTGAYEQYF. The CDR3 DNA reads TGTGCCAGTAGTCGCGTCCAGACAGGAGCTTACGAGCAGTACTTC.

This CDR3 reads CASRGQGDTEAFF. The CDR3 nucleotides are TGTGCCAGCAGAGGACAGGGGGACACTGAAGCTTTCTTT. The rearrangement joins TRBV27 to TRBJ1-1; 10 bases agree with TRBD1. The CDR3 covers 13 residues. The trim removed 6 bases at V and 3 bases at J, leaving 1 base unmatched. CDR1 is MNHEY and CDR2 is SMNVEV in the germline V gene (reference sequence).

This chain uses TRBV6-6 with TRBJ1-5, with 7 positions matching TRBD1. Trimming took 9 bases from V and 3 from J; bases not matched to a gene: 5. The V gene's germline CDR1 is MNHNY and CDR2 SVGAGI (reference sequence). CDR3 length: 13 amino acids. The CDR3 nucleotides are TGTGCCAGTAGGGGGCTTAACAATCAGCCCCAGCATTTT. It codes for CASRGLNNQPQHF.

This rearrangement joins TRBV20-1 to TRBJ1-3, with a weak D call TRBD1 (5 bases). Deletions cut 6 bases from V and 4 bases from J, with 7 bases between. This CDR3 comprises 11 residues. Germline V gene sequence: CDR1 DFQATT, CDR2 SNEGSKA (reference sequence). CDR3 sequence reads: CSARQGNTIYF. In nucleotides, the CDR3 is TGCAGTGCGAGACAGGGAAACACCATATATTTT.

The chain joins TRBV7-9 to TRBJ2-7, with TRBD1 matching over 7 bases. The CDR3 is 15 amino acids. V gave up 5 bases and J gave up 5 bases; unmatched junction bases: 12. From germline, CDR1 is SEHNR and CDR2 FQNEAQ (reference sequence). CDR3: CASSETGTAPDEQYF. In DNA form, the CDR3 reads TGTGCCAGCAGCGAGACGGGGACAGCACCTGACGAGCAGTACTTC. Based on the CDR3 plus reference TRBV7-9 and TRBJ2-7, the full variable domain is DTGVSQNPRHKITKRGQNVTFRCDPISEHNRLYWYRQTLGQGPEFLTYFQNEAQLEKSRLLSDRFSAERPKGSFSTLEIQRTEQGDSAMYLCASSETGTAPDEQYFGPGTRLTVT.

The CDR3 coding sequence is TGCGCCAGCAGCCCGGACAGGGTGAATGAGCAGTTCTTC. Residues: CASSPDRVNEQFF. V usage is TRBV5-1 and J usage is TRBJ2-1, with 8 bases lining up with TRBD1. The ends lost 4 bases at V and 7 bases at J; junction bases unmatched: 4. This CDR3 comprises 13 residues. Germline assignment: CDR1 SGHRS and CDR2 YFSETQ.

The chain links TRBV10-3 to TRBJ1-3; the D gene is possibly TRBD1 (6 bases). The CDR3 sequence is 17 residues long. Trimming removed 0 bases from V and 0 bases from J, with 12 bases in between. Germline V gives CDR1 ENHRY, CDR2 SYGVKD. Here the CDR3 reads CAISESGALTSGNTIYF. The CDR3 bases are TGTGCCATCAGTGAGTCGGGGGCACTGACCTCTGGAAACACCATATATTTT.

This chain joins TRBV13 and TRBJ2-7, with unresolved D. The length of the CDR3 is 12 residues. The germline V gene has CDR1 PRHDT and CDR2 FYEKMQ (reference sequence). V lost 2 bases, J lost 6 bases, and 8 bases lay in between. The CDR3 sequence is CASSLNIREQYF. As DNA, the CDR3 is TGTGCCAGCAGCTTAAATATTCGCGAGCAGTACTTC.

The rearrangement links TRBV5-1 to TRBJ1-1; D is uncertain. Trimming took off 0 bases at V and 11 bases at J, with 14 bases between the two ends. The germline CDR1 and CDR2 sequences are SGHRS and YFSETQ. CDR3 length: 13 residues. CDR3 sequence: CASSLVFGSEAFF. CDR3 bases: TGCGCCAGCAGCTTGGTATTCGGGTCAGAGGCTTTCTTT.

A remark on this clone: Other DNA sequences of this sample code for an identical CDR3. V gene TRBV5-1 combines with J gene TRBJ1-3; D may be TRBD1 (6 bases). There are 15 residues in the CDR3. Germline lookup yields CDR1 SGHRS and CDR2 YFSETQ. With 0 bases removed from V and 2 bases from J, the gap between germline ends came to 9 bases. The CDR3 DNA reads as TGCGCCAGCAGCTTGGAGGCAGGGGCTGGAAACACCATATATTTT. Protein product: CASSLEAGAGNTIYF.

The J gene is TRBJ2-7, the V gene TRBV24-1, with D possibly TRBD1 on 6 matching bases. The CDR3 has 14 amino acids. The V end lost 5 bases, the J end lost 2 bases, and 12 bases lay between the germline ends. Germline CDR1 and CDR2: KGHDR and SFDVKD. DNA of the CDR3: TGTGCCACCAGTGTAACAGGGCGGCCCTACGAGCAGTACTTC. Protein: CATSVTGRPYEQYF.

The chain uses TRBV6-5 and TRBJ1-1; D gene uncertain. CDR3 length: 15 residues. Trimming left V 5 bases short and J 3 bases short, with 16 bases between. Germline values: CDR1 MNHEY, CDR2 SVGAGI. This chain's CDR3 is CASSLVMGSDTEAFF. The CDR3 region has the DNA TGTGCCAGCAGTCTCGTTATGGGGAGTGACACTGAAGCTTTCTTT.

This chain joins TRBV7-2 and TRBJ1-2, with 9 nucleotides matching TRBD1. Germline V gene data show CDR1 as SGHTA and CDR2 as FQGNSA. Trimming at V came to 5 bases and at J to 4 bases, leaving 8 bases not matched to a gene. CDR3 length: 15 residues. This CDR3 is CASSKRDREPYGYTF. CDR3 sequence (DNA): TGTGCCAGCAGCAAGAGGGACAGGGAGCCCTATGGCTACACCTTC.

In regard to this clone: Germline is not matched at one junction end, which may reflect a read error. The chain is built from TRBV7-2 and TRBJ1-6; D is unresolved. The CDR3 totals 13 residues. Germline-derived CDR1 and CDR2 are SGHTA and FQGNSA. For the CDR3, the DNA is TGTGCCACGAGCGAGGGTAGGAAGTCACCTCTCCACTTT. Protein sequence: CATSEGRKSPLHF.

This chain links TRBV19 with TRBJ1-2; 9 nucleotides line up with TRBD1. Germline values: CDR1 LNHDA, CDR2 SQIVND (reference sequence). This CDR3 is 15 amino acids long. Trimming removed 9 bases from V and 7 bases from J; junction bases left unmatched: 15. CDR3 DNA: TGTGCCAGCAAACAATACAGGGGGCGCGAGAGTGGCTACACCTTC. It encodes CASKQYRGRESGYTF.

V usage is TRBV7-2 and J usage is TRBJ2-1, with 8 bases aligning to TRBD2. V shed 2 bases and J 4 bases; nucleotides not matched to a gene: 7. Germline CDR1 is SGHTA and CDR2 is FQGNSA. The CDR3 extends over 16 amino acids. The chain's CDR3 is CASSLWSAGVYNEQFF. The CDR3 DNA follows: TGTGCCAGCAGCTTATGGTCAGCGGGGGTATACAATGAGCAGTTCTTC. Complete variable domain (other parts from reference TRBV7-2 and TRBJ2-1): GAGVSQSPSNKVTEKGKDVELRCDPISGHTALYWYRQSLGQGLEFLIYFQGNSAPDKSGLPSDRFSAERTGGSVSTLTIQRTQQEDSAVYLCASSLWSAGVYNEQFFGPGTRLTVL.

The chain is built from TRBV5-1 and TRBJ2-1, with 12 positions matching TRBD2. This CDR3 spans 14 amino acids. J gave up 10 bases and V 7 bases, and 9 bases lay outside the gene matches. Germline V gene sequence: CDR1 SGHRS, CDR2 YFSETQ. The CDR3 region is CASALAGGEREQFF. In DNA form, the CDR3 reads TGCGCCAGCGCCCTAGCGGGGGGGGAAAGGGAGCAGTTCTTC.

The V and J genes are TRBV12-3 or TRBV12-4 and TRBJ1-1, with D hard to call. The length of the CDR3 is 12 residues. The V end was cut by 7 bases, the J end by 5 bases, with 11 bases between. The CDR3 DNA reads TGTGCCAGCACCTATAAGTGGACTGAAGCTTTCTTT. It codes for CASTYKWTEAFF.